These T cell receptor beta chains were read from a single sample in a study of read filtering for tumor transcriptome and immune sequencing. MiXCR, applied by TCRdb to the reads, yields one record per CDR3 protein. The sample shows some 39,000 distinct CDR3 sequences, 12% to 15% of them seen only once. The source material was a population of CD138-negative cells sorted from bone marrow. These receptors were collected from a donor at least 40 years old with multiple myeloma. The CDR3 runs from the conserved cysteine through the conserved F or W. The D gene is left open where the match is weak. Not all rows give a size; the values are once, few, many and, for expanded clones, a class.

d_call,j_call,v_call,clone_size,cdr3_nt,cdr3_aa
-,TRBJ1-1,TRBV25-1,-,TGTGCCACCTCAGGGCCTGGGACTGTAGTTTTCTTT,CATSGPGTVVFF
-,TRBJ2-2,TRBV4-3,medium-sized,TGCGCCAGCAGCCAGGAGCCCTCCCGGGAGCTGTTTTTT,CASSQEPSRELFF
-,TRBJ1-4,TRBV18,few,TGTGCCAGCTCACCAGTCGGTGGGGAGGACGAAAAACTGTTTTTT,CASSPVGGEDEKLFF
-,TRBJ1-6,TRBV6-5,many,TGTGCCAGCAGGCGACTGGGAAATTCACCCCTCCACTTT,CASRRLGNSPLHF
-,TRBJ2-2,TRBV7-2,many,TGTGCCAGCAGCTTAGCAGGGGGCACCGGGGAGCTGTTTTTT,CASSLAGGTGELFF
-,TRBJ2-3,TRBV18,few,TGTGCCAGCTCACCATGGAGCACCGGCCCCACAGATACGCAGTATTTT,CASSPWSTGPTDTQYF
-,TRBJ1-2,TRBV7-9,-,TGTGCCAGCAGCTTGCTTCAAGACCATGGCTACACCTTC,CASSLLQDHGYTF
TRBD2,TRBJ2-7,TRBV7-3,many,TGTGCCAGCAGTCCCGGGGGAGGGGACGAGCAGTACTTC,CASSPGGGDEQYF
-,TRBJ2-2,TRBV4-3,many,TGCGCCAGCAGCCAAGGATCACGCCGGGCCGCCGGGGAGCTGTTTTTT,CASSQGSRRAAGELFF
TRBD1,TRBJ2-2,TRBV19,-,TGTGCCTGTCAGACAGGGCGGGACACCGGGGAGCTGTTTTTT,CACQTGRDTGELFF
-,TRBJ1-1,TRBV18,-,TGTGCCAGCTCATCACGCAGGGACGACACTGAAGCTTTCTTT,CASSSRRDDTEAFF
-,TRBJ2-3,TRBV29-1,few,TGCAGCGACCAAAACACAGATACGCAGTATTTT,CSDQNTDTQYF
-,TRBJ2-1,TRBV7-9,many,TGTGCCAGCAGCCCCCGGGGCGCCGCCTACAATGAGCAGTTCTTC,CASSPRGAAYNEQFF
-,TRBJ1-1,TRBV7-9,many,TGTGCCAGCAGCTTAGCGCATAACAGGGAAGCTTTCTTT,CASSLAHNREAFF
-,TRBJ1-2,TRBV29-1,many,TGCAGCGTTGTACGAGGGGTTAACTATGGCTACACCTTC,CSVVRGVNYGYTF
-,TRBJ2-7,TRBV28,many,TGTGCCAGCAGTTCCCCAGTCTCCGACGAGCAGTACTTC,CASSSPVSDEQYF
-,TRBJ1-5,TRBV7-2,few,TGTGCCAGCAGCTTAGGTAGCAGCAATAGCAATCAGCCCCAGCATTTT,CASSLGSSNSNQPQHF
-,TRBJ2-7,TRBV19,many,TGTGCCAGTAGTCGCAAACTAGACGCCCGCTACGAGCAGTACTTC,CASSRKLDARYEQYF
-,TRBJ2-3,TRBV5-1,many,TGCGCCAGCAGCTTGGACACAGATACGCAGTATTTT,CASSLDTDTQYF
-,TRBJ2-1,TRBV27,many,TGTGCCAGCAGTTTCCAGAGACAGTTATCCTACAATGAGCAGTTCTTC,CASSFQRQLSYNEQFF
-,TRBJ1-5,TRBV29-1,many,TGCAGCGTTGAAGTGGGGCAGGGCGGCAATCAGCCCCAGCATTTT,CSVEVGQGGNQPQHF
TRBD1,TRBJ2-3,TRBV5-1,many,TGCGCCAGCACCACGCCAGGGGGCATTCCAGATACGCAGTATTTT,CASTTPGGIPDTQYF
-,TRBJ2-3,TRBV7-9,many,TGTGCCAGCACCCCCGACGGGGCAGATACGCAGTATTTT,CASTPDGADTQYF
TRBD1,TRBJ2-1,TRBV11-2,many,TGTGCCAGCAGCTTAGGAGGACAGGGGGCTCAGTTTGAGCAGTTCTTC,CASSLGGQGAQFEQFF
-,TRBJ2-5,TRBV5-1,-,TGCGCCAGCAGCTTGGAAAGGGAGGCGGCCCAGTACTTC,CASSLEREAAQYF
-,TRBJ2-4,TRBV5-4,-,TGTGCCAGCAGCTTATTGGGGCCCAAAAACATTCAGTACTTC,CASSLLGPKNIQYF
-,TRBJ2-2,TRBV7-9,-,TGTGCCAGCAGGGTTATTGAAACCTGGGAGCTGTTTTTT,CASRVIETWELFF
TRBD1,TRBJ2-7,TRBV12-3/TRBV12-4,many,TGTGCCAGCAGTTTCTCGGACAGGGGCGACGAGCAGTACTTC,CASSFSDRGDEQYF
-,TRBJ2-2,TRBV29-1,many,TGCAGCGTGCCGTCCGGCTCGTCAGGCACCGGGGAGCTGTTTTTT,CSVPSGSSGTGELFF
-,TRBJ1-2,TRBV5-4,many,TGTGCCAGCAGCCCCCCGACAGGTGCTTCGGGCTACACCTTC,CASSPPTGASGYTF
-,TRBJ2-1,TRBV6-1,many,TGTGCCAGCAGTCCAGGGCCTTCCTCCTACAATGAGCAGTTCTTC,CASSPGPSSYNEQFF
-,TRBJ2-2,TRBV20-1,few,TGCAGTGCTCCCCTAGGGGGGTGGAACACCGGGGAGCTGTTTTTT,CSAPLGGWNTGELFF
TRBD2,TRBJ2-1,TRBV2,medium-sized,TGTGCCACCTCTCGACTAGCGGGTACCAATGAGCAGTTCTTC,CATSRLAGTNEQFF
-,TRBJ2-3,TRBV19,many,TGTGCCAGTAGTCAGGTGAGCGGAGATACGCAGTATTTT,CASSQVSGDTQYF
TRBD2,TRBJ2-3,TRBV5-1,few,TGCGCCAGCAGCTCTAGCGGGGGACCCAACACAGATACGCAGTATTTT,CASSSSGGPNTDTQYF
-,TRBJ2-1,TRBV19,many,TGTGCCAGTAGTATTGGGACAAGCTCCTACAATGAGCAGTTCTTC,CASSIGTSSYNEQFF
TRBD1,TRBJ2-1,TRBV29-1,-,TGCAGCGTTGCCGAGGGGACAGGCTTGGGGGATGAGCAGTTCTTC,CSVAEGTGLGDEQFF
-,TRBJ2-5,TRBV6-5,many,TGTGCCATCGGGGGGCCAGGGGTGAAAGAGACCCAGTACTTC,CAIGGPGVKETQYF
-,TRBJ2-2,TRBV11-2,many,TGTGCCAGCAGCCCCGACGTCCGGGCAAACACCGGGGAGCTGTTTTTT,CASSPDVRANTGELFF
-,TRBJ2-7,TRBV27,many,TGTGCCAGCAGCTGGGACACAGATTCCCCCATAAACTTC,CASSWDTDSPINF
-,TRBJ2-4,TRBV28,many,TGTGCCAGCAGTTCCCGGGACATAAACATTCAGTACTTC,CASSSRDINIQYF
-,TRBJ2-7,TRBV7-2,once,TGTGCCAGCAGCGTAGGATACTACGCGCAGTACTTC,CASSVGYYAQYF
-,TRBJ2-2,TRBV11-2,few,TGTGCCAGCAGCTTAGTAACAGGGCTGGTCGGGGAGCTGTTTTTT,CASSLVTGLVGELFF
-,TRBJ1-1,TRBV11-2,many,TGTGCCAGCAGCTACAGTACGGGCACTGAAGCTTTCTTT,CASSYSTGTEAFF
-,TRBJ2-3,TRBV6-6,few,TGTGCCAGCAGCCCCAGGGGGGGGCAGGTGGGCACAGGTACGCAGTATTTT,CASSPRGGQVGTGTQYF
TRBD1,TRBJ1-2,TRBV20-1,many,TGCGGTGCTAGAGTACAGGGGTCTGATGGCTACACCTTC,CGARVQGSDGYTF
-,TRBJ2-1,TRBV12-3/TRBV12-4,many,TGTGCCAGCAGCTACCGGGACGCCCAAGGGCAGTTCTTC,CASSYRDAQGQFF
TRBD1,TRBJ2-7,TRBV2,few,TGTGCCAGCCGAGAACGGGACAGGGGGGAGTACGAGCAGTACTTC,CASRERDRGEYEQYF
-,TRBJ2-3,TRBV7-9,many,TGTGCCAGCAGCTCACGGGGCCCGTTCACAGATACGCAGTATTTT,CASSSRGPFTDTQYF
-,TRBJ2-1,TRBV7-2,many,TGTGCCAGCAGCGGGTGGGGGCGGGGGCTAGATGAGCAGTTCTTC,CASSGWGRGLDEQFF
-,TRBJ2-5,TRBV5-1,few,TGCGCCAACAGTTCCGGGATCCGGAGGCAAGAGACCCAGTACTTC,CANSSGIRRQETQYF